Here is one T cell receptor (beta chain) with its context. In its sample, this clonotype was seen many times. No cognate antigen has been identified for it. Base-call qualities are not available, and no considerably larger clone is one nucleotide away. Set within a cohort of healthcare workers in London, UK, this nested case-control study involved weekly PCR testing of nasopharyngeal swabs along with blood sampling. Healthcare workers were recruited during the week of the UK lockdown, between 23 and 31 March 2020, and followed weekly for up to roughly 15 weeks. The data are from a study of early T cells in non-severe SARS-CoV-2 infection (dated by TCRdb to about 2021). As for the study more broadly: Because TCR sequencing relied on bulk RNA taken from unsorted whole blood, pairing of alpha and beta chains was not possible.

The V and J ends are trimmed by 5 bases and 2 bases, leaving 17 bases between them. The CDR3, cysteine through phenylalanine, is 16 amino acids long. Only CDR3 DNA is held: 48 bases, read in frame from base 1. CDR1 and CDR2 were assigned from the germline V gene (reference sequence) as SGHNT and YYREEE. Broader findings and caveats from the paper: VDJdb matching was skewed toward anti-spike CD8 responses and likely underestimated virus-specific expansions by missing private and CD4 specificities.

Library preparation employed 5' RACE. TCRdb shows the sequencer as NextSeq 500. The TCR library protocol attached unique molecular identifiers to individual cDNA molecules to correct for sequencing error and PCR bias. Sequencing covered both TCR alpha and beta chains, and within each sample the abundances of alpha and beta sequences were tightly co-correlated. As for the authors' bioinformatics: Decombinator V4 was used to annotate TCR sequences for V gene, J gene and CDR3. Expanded TCRs were defined as changing significantly between any two time points under a Poisson model with p below 0.0001. Abundances of TCRs were expressed as counts per million after normalisation to the total number of TCRs sequenced in each sample. MAIT TCRs were defined by TRAV1-2 paired with TRAJ12, TRAJ20 or TRAJ33, and iNKT TCRs by TRAV10 paired with TRAJ18. VDJdb, accessed on 1 November 2021, was searched for TCRs annotated for CMV, EBV and SARS-CoV-2, and TCRs annotated for more than one antigen were excluded. Clones were called with MiXCR by TCRdb after fastp trimmed the public reads at Q25, and only in-frame beta chains were retained. Every entry covers one CDR3 protein and lists the most common genes and DNA from its rows. Here the V and J calls rest on TCRdb's processing, not on the authors' analysis. This sample is represented by 35,000 to 45,000 distinct CDR3 sequences; about 5.9% of them were singletons. The top ten clones comprise about 8% of the sample.

The sequence was collected from an adult who was a healthcare worker with PCR-confirmed SARS-CoV-2 infection or an uninfected control (not recorded which). The receptor chain draws on TRBV5-4 and TRBJ2-1; too little of a D gene remains to name it. The specimen was whole blood, collected at baseline. The CDR3 sequence is CASRPLTGAPYNEQFF. The nucleotides read TGTGCCAGCAGGCCCTTGACGGGTGCCCCCTACAATGAGCAGTTCTTC. With the rest looked up from the reference TRBV5-4 and TRBJ2-1 genes rather than sequenced, the full variable domain is ETGVTQSPTHLIKTRGQQVTLRCSSQSGHNTVSWYQQALGQGPQFIFQYYREEENGRGNFPPRFSGLQFPNYSSELNVNALELDDSALYLCASRPLTGAPYNEQFFGPGTRLTVL.